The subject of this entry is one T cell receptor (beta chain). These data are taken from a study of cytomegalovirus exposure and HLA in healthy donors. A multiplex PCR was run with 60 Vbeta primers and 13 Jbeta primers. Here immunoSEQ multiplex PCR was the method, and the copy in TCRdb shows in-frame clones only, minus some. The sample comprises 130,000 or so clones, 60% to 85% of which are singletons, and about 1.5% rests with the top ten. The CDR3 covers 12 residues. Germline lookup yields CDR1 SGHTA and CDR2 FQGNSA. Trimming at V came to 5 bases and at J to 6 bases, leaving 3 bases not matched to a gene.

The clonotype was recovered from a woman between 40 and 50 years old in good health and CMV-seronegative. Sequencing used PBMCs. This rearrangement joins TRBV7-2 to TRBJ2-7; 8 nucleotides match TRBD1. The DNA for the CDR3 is TGTGCCAGCAGCCGGACAGGGTTCGAGCAGTACTTC. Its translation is CASSRTGFEQYF.